This TCR beta chain was profiled in a study of T cell responses to AZD1222 COVID-19 vaccine. Findings of the study overall: Per reports, nearly half of all spike-specific TCRs target regions that are unmutated in variants. Repertoires were sampled only after the peak T cell response.

Clones were read by immunoSEQ multiplex PCR, and TCRdb kept only the in-frame ones, dropping some. The data show 200,000 to 250,000 clones, around 93% seen once. Germline CDR1 and CDR2: GTSNPN and SVGIG (reference sequence). The CDR3 consists of 13 residues. V was pared by 7 bases and J by 4 bases, with 15 bases between. Concerning this clone itself: What it binds is unknown.

The chain couples TRBV30 to TRBJ2-3; D could derive from TRBD1 or TRBD2 (6 bases each). The clonotype comes from an adult in good health. The input for sequencing was peripheral blood, taken on day 0 of MenACWY control vaccination. CDR3 sequence (DNA): TGTGCCTTTAGGGAAGGGGGGCCAGATACGCAGTATTTT. Residues: CAFREGGPDTQYF.